These T cell receptor beta chains were read from a single sample in a study of cytomegalovirus exposure and HLA in healthy donors. TCRdb's copy holds only in-frame clones and misses some; the assay was immunoSEQ multiplex PCR. The sample lists approximately 270,000 clones; about 86% were seen once. Sequencing used PBMCs. These receptors originate from a young woman in good health and CMV-seronegative. CDR3s include the opening cysteine and the closing phenylalanine or tryptophan. D genes are given only for firm matches. Some rows mark clone size as missing; the rest say once, few, many or name a class of expanded clone.

>TRBJ2-6|TRBV5-1|16|-|-
CASSFPQGSGANVLTF
TGCGCCAGCAGCTTCCCCCAGGGTTCTGGGGCCAACGTCCTGACTTTC
>TRBJ1-2|TRBV7-8|13|TRBD1|-
CASSRRDRGGYTF
TGTGCCAGCAGCCGCCGGGACAGGGGTGGCTACACCTTC
>TRBJ2-7|TRBV16|21|TRBD2|-
CASSQSIPPLRASGKSYEQYF
TGTGCCAGCAGCCAATCGATCCCTCCCCTGCGGGCTAGCGGGAAGTCCTACGAGCAGTACTTC
>TRBJ2-7|TRBV7-2|15|-|-
CASSSRRESSYEQYF
TGTGCCAGCAGCTCTCGACGGGAGAGCTCCTACGAGCAGTACTTC
>TRBJ1-5|TRBV7-8|12|-|-
CASSPGSQPQHF
TGTGCCAGCAGCCCCGGGTCCCAGCCCCAGCATTTT
>TRBJ1-2|TRBV25-1|14|TRBD1|once
CASSRQGVGYGYTF
TGTGCCAGCAGTAGACAGGGGGTAGGCTATGGCTACACCTTC
>TRBJ2-1|TRBV6-5|14|TRBD2|-
CASRLAGAYNEQFF
TGTGCCAGTAGACTAGCGGGGGCCTACAATGAGCAGTTCTTC
>TRBJ2-7|TRBV27|18|TRBD1|-
CASLPGQGAQGFSYEQYF
TGTGCCAGTCTTCCTGGTCAGGGGGCGCAGGGGTTTTCCTACGAGCAGTACTTC
>TRBJ1-2|TRBV2|13|-|-
CASSDASNYGYTF
TGTGCCAGCAGTGATGCGTCTAACTATGGCTACACCTTC
>TRBJ2-7|TRBV6-5|14|-|-
CASSYSVGGYEQYF
TGTGCCAGCAGTTACTCGGTGGGGGGCTACGAGCAGTACTTC
>TRBJ2-2|TRBV25-1|18|TRBD2|-
CASSRTTSGAARTGELFF
TGTGCCAGCAGCCGGACGACTAGCGGGGCAGCTCGAACCGGGGAGCTGTTTTTT
>TRBJ2-3|TRBV6-5|14|TRBD2|-
CASSSAGGTDTQYF
TGTGCCAGCAGTTCTGCGGGAGGGACAGATACGCAGTATTTT
>TRBJ2-1|TRBV30|13|TRBD2|-
CAWSGAGGPAKFF
TGTGCCTGGAGTGGCGCGGGAGGGCCGGCGAAGTTCTTC
>TRBJ2-7|TRBV9|14|-|-
CASGFGEGAYEQYF
TGTGCCAGCGGGTTCGGAGAGGGGGCCTACGAGCAGTACTTC
>TRBJ2-1|TRBV9|11|-|once
CASSGGELKFF
TGTGCCAGCAGCGGGGGGGAGCTAAAGTTCTTC
>TRBJ2-1|TRBV19|16|-|once
CASSIFGGLSYNEQFF
TGTGCCAGTAGTATATTCGGGGGTCTCTCCTACAATGAGCAGTTCTTC
>TRBJ2-3|TRBV29-1|15|TRBD2|-
CSVKRLADSTDTQYF
TGCAGCGTTAAAAGACTAGCGGACTCCACAGATACGCAGTATTTT
>TRBJ2-7|TRBV30|13|TRBD2|-
CAWNGRGAYEQYF
TGTGCCTGGAACGGGAGGGGGGCCTACGAGCAGTACTTC
>TRBJ1-2|TRBV4-3|12|-|-
CASSSRDTETAF
TGCGCCAGCAGCTCAAGGGACACCGAAACGGCCTTC
>TRBJ2-7|TRBV19|15|TRBD1|-
CASSPGTGLSYEQYF
TGTGCCAGCTCTCCCGGGACAGGCCTCTCCTACGAGCAGTACTTC
>TRBJ1-5|TRBV6-5|15|TRBD1|-
CASSYTRGLDQPQHF
TGTGCCAGCAGTTACACGAGGGGGCTGGATCAGCCCCAGCATTTT
>TRBJ1-4|TRBV29-1|12|-|-
CSVAGSNEKLFF
TGCAGCGTTGCGGGGTCTAATGAAAAACTGTTTTTT
>TRBJ2-7|TRBV11-2|11|-|-
CASSLEASKYF
TGTGCCAGCAGCTTAGAGGCTAGCAAGTACTTC
>TRBJ2-1|TRBV6-5|16|TRBD2|once
CASSYSTSGGHNEQFF
TGTGCCAGCAGTTACTCCACTAGCGGGGGTCACAATGAGCAGTTCTTC
>TRBJ2-7|TRBV27|19|TRBD2|-
CASSLSALPGLAGGYEQYF
TGTGCCAGCAGTTTATCGGCCCTCCCTGGACTAGCGGGGGGATACGAGCAGTACTTC
>TRBJ2-1|TRBV11-2|17|TRBD2|-
CASSFGVLSGRENEQFF
TGTGCCAGCAGCTTCGGGGTCTTAAGCGGGAGGGAGAATGAGCAGTTCTTC
>TRBJ1-1|TRBV13|14|-|-
CASSLGQGGTEAFF
TGTGCCAGCAGCTTAGGACAGGGAGGGACTGAAGCTTTCTTT
>TRBJ2-3|TRBV4-3|17|TRBD1|-
CASSQDPGPGGENTQYF
TGCGCCAGCAGCCAAGATCCGGGGCCAGGGGGCGAGAATACGCAGTATTTT
>TRBJ2-7|TRBV10-1|14|TRBD2|-
CASSAAGGVNEQYF
TGCGCCAGCAGTGCTGCGGGGGGGGTGAACGAGCAGTACTTC
>TRBJ1-4|TRBV4-1|17|-|-
CASSQASRQEKNEKLFF
TGCGCCAGCAGCCAAGCTTCTCGACAGGAAAAAAATGAAAAACTGTTTTTT
>TRBJ1-5|TRBV6-5|15|-|-
CASSYSPGTNQPQHF
TGTGCCAGCAGTTACTCGCCAGGGACTAATCAGCCCCAGCATTTT
>TRBJ1-3|TRBV19|13|TRBD1|-
CASSIAGGHGIYF
TGTGCCAGTAGTATAGCAGGGGGTCACGGCATATATTTT
>TRBJ1-1|TRBV9|13|-|-
CASSVDINTEAFF
TGTGCCAGCAGCGTAGATATCAACACTGAAGCTTTCTTT
>TRBJ1-1|TRBV30|14|-|-
CAWSPSISSTEAFF
TGTGCCTGGAGTCCGAGCATTTCATCCACTGAAGCTTTCTTT
>TRBJ2-7|TRBV27|13|TRBD2|-
CASSLTSGYEQYF
TGTGCCAGCAGTCTCACTAGCGGCTACGAGCAGTACTTC
>TRBJ1-5|TRBV15|16|-|-
CATSRDRQGGNQPQHF
TGTGCCACCAGCAGAGATCGTCAGGGCGGCAATCAGCCCCAGCATTTT
>TRBJ1-1|TRBV7-2|16|-|once
CASSLGSTGMNTEAFF
TGTGCCAGCAGCTTGGGTTCGACAGGTATGAACACTGAAGCTTTCTTT
>TRBJ2-1|TRBV2|13|-|-
CASRARHYNEQFF
TGTGCCAGCAGAGCTCGACACTACAATGAGCAGTTCTTC
>TRBJ2-5|TRBV7-8|14|-|few
CASSRPGNQETQYF
TGTGCCAGCAGCCGCCCGGGGAATCAAGAGACCCAGTACTTC
>TRBJ1-1|TRBV5-1|14|TRBD1|-
CASSLGTGSGRAFF
TGCGCCAGCAGCTTGGGGACAGGGTCAGGAAGAGCTTTCTTT
>TRBJ2-3|TRBV2|15|TRBD2|-
CASSGTSGTIGTQYF
TGTGCCAGCAGTGGGACTAGCGGGACGATCGGTACGCAGTATTTT
>TRBJ2-5|TRBV2|16|TRBD2|-
CASSGGSSGHQETQYF
TGTGCCAGCAGTGGCGGGTCTAGCGGGCACCAAGAGACCCAGTACTTC
>TRBJ2-3|TRBV28|16|TRBD1|-
CASSDRVVVGTDTQYF
TGTGCCAGCAGTGACAGGGTGGTGGTAGGCACAGATACGCAGTATTTT
>TRBJ2-1|TRBV27|11|-|-
CASRSYNEQFF
TGTGCCAGCCGGTCCTACAATGAGCAGTTCTTC
>TRBJ2-3|TRBV27|17|TRBD1|once
CASSLHPGQGITDTQYF
TGTGCCAGCAGCCTACACCCGGGACAGGGTATAACAGATACGCAGTATTTT
>TRBJ2-7|TRBV6-5|15|TRBD2|-
CASSVSTSGSREQYF
TGTGCCAGCAGTGTGTCGACTAGCGGGAGTCGCGAGCAGTACTTC
>TRBJ1-4|TRBV7-9|13|-|few
CASSLGQDGKLFF
TGTGCCAGCAGCTTAGGACAGGATGGAAAACTGTTTTTT
>TRBJ1-1|TRBV5-4|14|-|-
CASSAHQGSTEAFF
TGTGCCAGCAGCGCGCACCAGGGGTCCACTGAAGCTTTCTTT
>TRBJ2-2|TRBV5-1|15|-|-
CASSRGTFNTGELFF
TGCGCCAGCAGCCGAGGGACTTTCAACACCGGGGAGCTGTTTTTT
>TRBJ1-1|TRBV9|13|TRBD1|few
CASRDRGNTEAFF
TGTGCCAGCAGGGACAGGGGGAACACTGAAGCTTTCTTT
>TRBJ2-5|TRBV5-4|12|-|-
CASSLVGGTQYF
TGTGCCAGCAGCTTGGTAGGGGGGACCCAGTACTTC
>TRBJ1-5|TRBV20-1|11|-|few
CSVRGVQPQHF
TGCAGTGTCAGAGGAGTTCAGCCCCAGCATTTT
>TRBJ1-1|TRBV25-1|17|-|-
CASSEGGRWQGNTEAFF
TGTGCCAGCAGTGAGGGAGGTCGATGGCAGGGGAACACTGAAGCTTTCTTT
>TRBJ2-7|TRBV29-1|15|TRBD2|-
CSVGIGTSRSYEQYF
TGCAGCGTTGGGATCGGGACTAGCAGATCCTACGAGCAGTACTTC
>TRBJ1-1|TRBV27|16|-|-
CASSPEGETMVTEAFF
TGTGCCAGCAGTCCTGAGGGGGAGACTATGGTCACTGAAGCTTTCTTT
>TRBJ1-5|TRBV6-5|14|-|-
CASSYGGTNQPQHF
TGTGCCAGCAGTTACGGGGGGACGAATCAGCCCCAGCATTTT
>TRBJ2-5|TRBV25-1|15|-|-
CASSEGLGFAETQYF
TGTGCCAGCAGTGAGGGTCTGGGCTTCGCGGAGACCCAGTACTTC
>TRBJ2-5|TRBV4-1|16|TRBD2|-
CASSQGPSGGAETQYF
TGCGCCAGCAGCCAAGGTCCTAGCGGGGGGGCTGAGACCCAGTACTTC